The T cell receptor beta chain under discussion was sequenced for a study of OX40 agonist ivuxolimab in advanced cancers. Only in-frame clones appear in the TCRdb table, and some are missing; sequencing was by immunoSEQ multiplex PCR. The table includes about 82,000 clones, 75% to 95% detected once. This CDR3 region has 14 residues. V was pared by 5 bases and J by 5 bases, with 14 bases between. Germline CDR1 reads SGHNT; CDR2 reads YYREEE (reference sequence). A note on this clone: What it binds is unknown.

General study points: CD8+ T cells averaged more expanded clones than CD4+. At 0.1 to 3.0 mg/kg, CD4+ and CD8+ blood T cells expanded clonally by week 6.

The chain uses TRBV5-4 and TRBJ2-1; D perhaps matches TRBD2 (5 bases). This receptor was identified in an adult with an advanced solid tumor such as melanoma, head and neck, liver or kidney cancer. The material was CD4+ or CD8+ T cells sorted from blood, obtained in a trial of the OX40 agonist ivuxolimab. The CDR3 protein is CASSGSGTDNEQFF. CDR3 nucleotides: TGTGCCAGCAGTGGCAGCGGAACGGACAATGAGCAGTTCTTC.